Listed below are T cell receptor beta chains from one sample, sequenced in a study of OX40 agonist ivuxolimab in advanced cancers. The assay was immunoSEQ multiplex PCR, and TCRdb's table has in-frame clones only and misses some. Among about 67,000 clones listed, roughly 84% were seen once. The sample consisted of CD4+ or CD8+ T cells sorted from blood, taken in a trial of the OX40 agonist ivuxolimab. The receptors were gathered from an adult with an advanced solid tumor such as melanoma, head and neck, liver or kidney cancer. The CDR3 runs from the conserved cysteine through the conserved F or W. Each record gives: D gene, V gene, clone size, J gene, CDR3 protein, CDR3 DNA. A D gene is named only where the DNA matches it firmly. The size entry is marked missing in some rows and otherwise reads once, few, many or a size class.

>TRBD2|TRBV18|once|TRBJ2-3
CASSPPAGGLETDTQYF
TGTGCCAGCTCACCACCCGCGGGAGGGCTCGAGACAGATACGCAGTATTTT
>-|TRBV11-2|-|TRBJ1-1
CASSLFGGAGTEAFF
TGTGCCAGCAGCCTCTTTGGGGGCGCGGGGACTGAAGCTTTCTTT
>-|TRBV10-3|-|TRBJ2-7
CAISELPYFHDRPMSYEQYF
TGTGCCATCAGTGAGCTCCCGTACTTCCACGACAGGCCGATGTCCTACGAGCAGTACTTC
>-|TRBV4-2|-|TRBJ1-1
CASSQVDTEAFF
TGTGCCAGCAGCCAAGTGGACACTGAAGCTTTCTTT
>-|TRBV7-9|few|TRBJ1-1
CASSLVEGNTEAFF
TGTGCCAGCAGCTTAGTTGAGGGGAACACTGAAGCTTTCTTT
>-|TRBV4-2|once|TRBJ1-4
CASSLDPHNEKLFF
TGTGCCAGCAGCTTGGACCCTCATAATGAAAAACTGTTTTTT
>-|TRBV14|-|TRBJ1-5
CASSQDLGQPQHF
TGTGCCAGCAGCCAAGATTTAGGGCAGCCCCAGCATTTT
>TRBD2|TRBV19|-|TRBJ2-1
CASSIGIFGRQSSYNEQFF
TGTGCCAGTAGTATAGGAATTTTCGGGAGGCAAAGCTCCTACAATGAGCAGTTCTTC
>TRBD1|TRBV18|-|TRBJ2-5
CASSQLPGQLQETQYF
TGTGCCAGCTCACAATTACCGGGACAGCTCCAAGAGACCCAGTACTTC
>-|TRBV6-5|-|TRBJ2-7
CASSYSTGRAYEQYF
TGTGCCAGCAGTTACTCGACCGGGCGGGCCTACGAGCAGTACTTC
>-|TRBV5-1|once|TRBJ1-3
CASSPTIFLSGNTIYF
TGCGCCAGCAGCCCTACCATCTTCCTCTCTGGAAACACCATATATTTT
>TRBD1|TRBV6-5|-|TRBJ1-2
CASSYQTGANYGYTF
TGTGCCAGCAGTTACCAGACAGGGGCCAACTATGGCTACACCTTC
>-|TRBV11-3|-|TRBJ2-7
CASSLGGTETYEQYF
TGTGCCAGCAGCTTAGGCGGGACAGAAACCTACGAGCAGTACTTC
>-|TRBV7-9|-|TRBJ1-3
CASSFYTGHHRGNTIYF
TGTGCCAGCAGCTTTTATACAGGTCATCATCGAGGAAACACCATATATTTT
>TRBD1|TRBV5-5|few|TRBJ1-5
CASSYLTGANQPQHF
TGTGCCAGCAGCTATCTGACAGGGGCTAATCAGCCCCAGCATTTT
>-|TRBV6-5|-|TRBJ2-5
CASSRNYRETQYF
TGTGCCAGCAGCCGGAACTATAGAGAGACCCAGTACTTC
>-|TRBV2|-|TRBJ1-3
CASSYVSSGNTIYF
TGTGCCAGCAGTTATGTCTCCTCTGGAAACACCATATATTTT
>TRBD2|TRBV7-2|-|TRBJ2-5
CASSLGAGAGGWETQYF
TGTGCCAGCAGCTTAGGCGCGGGAGCGGGTGGGTGGGAGACCCAGTACTTC
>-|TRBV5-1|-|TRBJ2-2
CASSPFRELTGELFF
TGCGCCAGCAGCCCGTTCAGGGAACTTACCGGGGAGCTGTTTTTT
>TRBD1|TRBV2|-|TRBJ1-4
CASRGQGATNEKLFF
TGTGCCAGCAGGGGACAGGGGGCAACTAATGAAAAACTGTTTTTT
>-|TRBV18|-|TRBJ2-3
CASSPQSTDTQYF
TGTGCCAGCTCACCACAAAGCACAGATACGCAGTATTTT
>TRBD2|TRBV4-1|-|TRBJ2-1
CASSQDLFGLAGGNEQFF
TGCGCCAGCAGCCAAGATCTTTTTGGACTAGCGGGAGGCAATGAGCAGTTCTTC
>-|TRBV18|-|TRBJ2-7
CASSPRDGDYEQYF
TGTGCCAGCTCACCACGGGACGGGGACTACGAGCAGTACTTC
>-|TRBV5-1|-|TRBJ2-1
CASSHLAEIYNEQFF
TGCGCCAGCAGCCATTTAGCGGAGATCTACAATGAGCAGTTCTTC
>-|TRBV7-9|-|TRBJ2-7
CASSPAEQYF
TGTGCCAGCAGCCCCGCTGAGCAGTACTTC
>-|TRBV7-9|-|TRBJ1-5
CASSLNSGVNQPQHF
TGTGCCAGCAGCTTAAATTCGGGGGTCAATCAGCCCCAGCATTTT
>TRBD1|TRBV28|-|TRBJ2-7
CASSDSGDREAYEQYF
TGTGCCAGCAGCGATTCAGGGGACAGGGAGGCCTACGAGCAGTACTTC
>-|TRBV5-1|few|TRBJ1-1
CASSLGNSMNTEAFF
TGCGCCAGCAGCTTGGGGAACAGTATGAACACTGAAGCTTTCTTT
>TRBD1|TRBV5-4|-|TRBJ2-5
CASSRQGAGETQYF
TGTGCCAGCAGCCGACAGGGGGCTGGGGAGACCCAGTACTTC
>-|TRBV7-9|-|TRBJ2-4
CASSMTEGHSYF
TGTGCCAGCAGCATGACAGAGGGACATAGTTACTTC
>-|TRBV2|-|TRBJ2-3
CASSENGDTQYF
TGTGCCAGCAGTGAAAACGGAGATACGCAGTATTTT
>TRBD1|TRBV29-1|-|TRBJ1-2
CSVGTGNYGYTF
TGCAGCGTAGGGACAGGGAACTATGGCTACACCTTC
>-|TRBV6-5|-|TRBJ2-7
CATTSGRREQYF
TGTGCCACGACCTCGGGACGACGCGAGCAGTACTTC
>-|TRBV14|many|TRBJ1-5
CASSQLGANQPQHF
TGTGCCAGCAGCCAACTTGGGGCCAATCAGCCCCAGCATTTT
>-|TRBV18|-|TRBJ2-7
CASSPTMPYEQYF
TGTGCCAGCTCACCCACTATGCCCTACGAGCAGTACTTC
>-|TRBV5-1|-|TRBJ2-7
CASSLTGPYEQYF
TGCGCCAGCAGCCTGACAGGACCCTACGAGCAGTACTTC
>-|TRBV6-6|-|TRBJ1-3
CASTEAGLGTIYF
TGTGCCAGCACTGAGGCAGGGCTAGGCACCATATATTTT
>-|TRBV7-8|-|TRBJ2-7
CASSLVVIVQGTTYEQYF
TGTGCCAGCAGCTTAGTTGTAATTGTACAGGGAACCACCTACGAGCAGTACTTC
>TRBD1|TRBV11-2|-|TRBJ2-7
CASSLWEQGATTQYF
TGTGCCAGCAGCTTATGGGAACAGGGGGCGACCACGCAGTACTTC
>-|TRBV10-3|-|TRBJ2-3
CASASDTQYF
TGTGCCAGCGCATCAGATACGCAGTATTTT
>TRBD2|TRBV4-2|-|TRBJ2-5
CASSQGLAGGKETQYF
TGTGCCAGCAGCCAGGGACTAGCGGGAGGGAAAGAGACCCAGTACTTC
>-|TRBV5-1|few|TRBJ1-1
CASSLGTGEAFF
TGCGCCAGCAGCTTGGGGACGGGGGAAGCTTTCTTT
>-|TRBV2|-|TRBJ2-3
CASSLGFTDTQYF
TGTGCCAGCAGCCTCGGGTTCACAGATACGCAGTATTTT
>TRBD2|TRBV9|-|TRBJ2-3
CASSVQTSGSGTDTQYF
TGTGCCAGCAGCGTACAGACTAGCGGGAGTGGCACAGATACGCAGTATTTT
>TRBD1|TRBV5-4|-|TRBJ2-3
CASSLVGQGTDTQYF
TGTGCCAGCAGCTTGGTCGGACAGGGCACAGATACGCAGTATTTT
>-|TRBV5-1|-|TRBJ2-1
CASSSRGDNEQFF
TGCGCCAGCAGCTCTAGGGGGGACAATGAGCAGTTCTTC
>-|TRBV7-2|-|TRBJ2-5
CASSESGARETQYF
TGTGCCAGCAGCGAGTCGGGAGCAAGGGAGACCCAGTACTTC
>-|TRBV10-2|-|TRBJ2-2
CASILGNTGELFF
TGCGCCAGCATTCTGGGGAACACCGGGGAGCTGTTTTTT
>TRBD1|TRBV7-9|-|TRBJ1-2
CASSLVWTGKDYGYTF
TGTGCCAGCAGCTTAGTATGGACAGGGAAGGACTATGGCTACACCTTC
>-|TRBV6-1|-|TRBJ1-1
CASNLQENTEAFF
TGTGCCAGCAACCTACAGGAGAACACTGAAGCTTTCTTT
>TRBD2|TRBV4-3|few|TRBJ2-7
CASSYHPTTSGSIYEQYF
TGCGCCAGCAGCTACCACCCGACGACTAGCGGGAGTATCTACGAGCAGTACTTC
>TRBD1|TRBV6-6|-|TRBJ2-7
CASSWGRGSYEQYF
TGTGCCAGCAGTTGGGGCAGGGGGTCCTACGAGCAGTACTTC
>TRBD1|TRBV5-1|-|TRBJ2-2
CASSLGQGTTGELFF
TGCGCCAGCAGCCTCGGACAGGGGACCACCGGGGAGCTGTTTTTT
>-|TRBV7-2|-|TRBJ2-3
CASSLLRTAFTDTQYF
TGTGCCAGCAGCTTATTAAGGACAGCGTTCACAGATACGCAGTATTTT
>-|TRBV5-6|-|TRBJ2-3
CASSFAGTSPPRADTQYF
TGTGCCAGCAGCTTTGCCGGGACTTCACCCCCCAGGGCAGATACGCAGTATTTT
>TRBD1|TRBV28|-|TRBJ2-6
CASRDRVSSGANVLTF
TGTGCCAGCAGAGACAGGGTTAGCTCTGGGGCCAACGTCCTGACTTTC
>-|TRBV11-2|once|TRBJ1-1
CASRLGDTEAFF
TGTGCCAGCAGGTTGGGAGACACTGAAGCTTTCTTT
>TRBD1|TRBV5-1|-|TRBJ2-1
CASSSPGQGSDEQFF
TGCGCCAGCAGCTCGCCGGGACAGGGTAGCGATGAGCAGTTCTTC
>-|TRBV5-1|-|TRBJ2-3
CASSSWGSNTDTQYF
TGCGCCAGCAGCTCGTGGGGCAGCAACACAGATACGCAGTATTTT
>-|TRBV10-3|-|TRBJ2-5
CAISDRGSKGDETQYF
TGTGCCATCAGTGATCGGGGGAGCAAGGGGGATGAGACCCAGTACTTC